The T cell receptor (beta chain) under discussion was sequenced for a study of blood T cell repertoires in COVID-19. Original handling: Estimation of nucleated cell counts relied on the amplification of reference gene primers. This table comes from immunoSEQ multiplex PCR, and its TCRdb copy is limited to in-frame clones, with some not included. V, J and clone size derive from that table, while D and trimming were established from the DNA sequence. Here the sample spans roughly 53,000 clones, 60% to 80% being singletons. This clone appeared a single time. This CDR3 contains 14 residues. Trimming cost V 1 base and J 7 bases, with 13 bases left between them. The germline V gene has CDR1 SGHTA and CDR2 FQGTGA.

The gene calls are TRBV7-3 and TRBJ1-2; D might be TRBD1 (5 bases). This clonotype was obtained from a man between 70 and 80 years old with active or convalescent COVID-19. The sample comprised peripheral blood. CDR3 sequence (DNA): TGTGCCAGCAGCTTAAAACCGGCGGGGACTGGCTACACCTTC. It yields the protein CASSLKPAGTGYTF.